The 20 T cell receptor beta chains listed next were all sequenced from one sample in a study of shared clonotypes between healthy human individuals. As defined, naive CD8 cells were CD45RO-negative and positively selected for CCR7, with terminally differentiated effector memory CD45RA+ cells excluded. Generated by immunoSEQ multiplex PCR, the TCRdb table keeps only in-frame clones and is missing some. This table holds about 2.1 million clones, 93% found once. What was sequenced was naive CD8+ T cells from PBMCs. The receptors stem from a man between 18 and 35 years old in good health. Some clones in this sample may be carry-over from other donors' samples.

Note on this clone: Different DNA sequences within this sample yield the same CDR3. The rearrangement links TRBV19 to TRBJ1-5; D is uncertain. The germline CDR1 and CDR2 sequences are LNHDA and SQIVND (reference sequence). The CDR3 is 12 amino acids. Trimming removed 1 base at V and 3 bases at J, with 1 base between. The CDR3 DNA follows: TGTGCCAGTAGTATAGTCAATCAGCCCCAGCATTTT. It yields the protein CASSIVNQPQHF.

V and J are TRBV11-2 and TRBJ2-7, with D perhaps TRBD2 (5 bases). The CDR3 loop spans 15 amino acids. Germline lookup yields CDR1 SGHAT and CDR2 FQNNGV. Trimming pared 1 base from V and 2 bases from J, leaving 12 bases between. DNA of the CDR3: TGTGCCAGCAGCTTAGTCACTAGTTATCCCTACGAGCAGTACTTC. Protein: CASSLVTSYPYEQYF.

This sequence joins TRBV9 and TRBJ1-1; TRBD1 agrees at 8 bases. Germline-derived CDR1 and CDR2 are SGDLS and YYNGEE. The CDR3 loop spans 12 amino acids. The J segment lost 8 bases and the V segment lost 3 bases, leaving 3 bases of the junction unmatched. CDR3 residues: CASSGRQGEAFF. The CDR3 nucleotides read TGTGCCAGCAGCGGAAGACAGGGGGAAGCTTTCTTT.

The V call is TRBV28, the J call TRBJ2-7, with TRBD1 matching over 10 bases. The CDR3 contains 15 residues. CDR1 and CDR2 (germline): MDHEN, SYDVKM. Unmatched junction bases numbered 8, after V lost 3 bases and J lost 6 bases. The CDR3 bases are TGTGCCAGCAGTTTTGTTCCGGGACAGGGGCCCGAGCAGTACTTC. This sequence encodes CASSFVPGQGPEQYF.

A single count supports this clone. The CDR3 protein is CASSIRKGNEQYF. The CDR3 region has the DNA TGTGCCAGTAGTATACGGAAAGGGAACGAGCAGTACTTC. This sequence joins TRBV19 and TRBJ2-7; D is unclear. CDR3 size: 13 residues. Germline V CDR1 and CDR2: LNHDA, SQIVND (reference sequence). Trimming cost V 2 bases and J 5 bases, with 10 bases left between them.

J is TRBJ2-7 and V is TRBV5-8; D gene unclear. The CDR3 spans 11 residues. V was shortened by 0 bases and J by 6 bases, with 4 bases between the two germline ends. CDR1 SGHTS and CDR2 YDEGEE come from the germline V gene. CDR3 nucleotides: TGTGCCAGCAGCTTGGAGCGCGAGCAGTACTTC. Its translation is CASSLEREQYF.

The CDR3 here is CASSNLGWKGDYEQYF. DNA for the CDR3: TGTGCCAGCAGCAACCTAGGGTGGAAGGGGGACTACGAGCAGTACTTC. The genes are TRBV11-2 and TRBJ2-7; the D gene is possibly TRBD1 (6 bases). Trimming cost V 5 bases and J 3 bases, with 20 bases left between them. The CDR3 runs 16 residues. CDR1 is SGHAT, CDR2 FQNNGV, per germline.

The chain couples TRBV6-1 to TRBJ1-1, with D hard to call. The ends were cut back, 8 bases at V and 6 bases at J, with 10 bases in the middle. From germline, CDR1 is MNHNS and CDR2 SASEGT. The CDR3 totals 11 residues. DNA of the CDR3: TGTGCCAGCTGGGATCGGCCTGAAGCTTTCTTT. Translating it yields CASWDRPEAFF.

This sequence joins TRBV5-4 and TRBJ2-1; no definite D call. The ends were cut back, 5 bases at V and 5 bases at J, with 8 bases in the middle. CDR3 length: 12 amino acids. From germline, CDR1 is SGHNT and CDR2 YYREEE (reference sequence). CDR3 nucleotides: TGTGCCAGCAGGACCGGAAACAATGAGCAGTTCTTC. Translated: CASRTGNNEQFF.

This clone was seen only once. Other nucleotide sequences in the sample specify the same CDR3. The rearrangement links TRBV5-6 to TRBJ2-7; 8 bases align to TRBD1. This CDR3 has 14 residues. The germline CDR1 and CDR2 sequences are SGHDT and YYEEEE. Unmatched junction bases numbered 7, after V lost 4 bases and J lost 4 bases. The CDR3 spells CASSPGTGPYEQYF. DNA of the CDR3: TGTGCCAGCAGCCCTGGGACAGGACCTTACGAGCAGTACTTC.

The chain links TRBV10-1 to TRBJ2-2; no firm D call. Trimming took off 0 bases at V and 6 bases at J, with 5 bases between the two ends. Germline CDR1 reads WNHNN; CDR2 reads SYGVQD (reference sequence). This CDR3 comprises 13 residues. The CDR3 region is CASSESRAGELFF. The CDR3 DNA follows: TGCGCCAGCAGTGAGTCCCGGGCCGGGGAGCTGTTTTTT.

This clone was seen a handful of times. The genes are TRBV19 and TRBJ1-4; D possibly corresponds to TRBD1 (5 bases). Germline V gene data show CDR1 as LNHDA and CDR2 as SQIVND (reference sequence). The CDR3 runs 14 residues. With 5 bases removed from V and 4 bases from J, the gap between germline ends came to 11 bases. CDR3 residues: CASSSRGLNEKLFF. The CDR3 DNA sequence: TGTGCCAGTAGTTCGCGGGGCCTTAATGAAAAACTGTTTTTT.

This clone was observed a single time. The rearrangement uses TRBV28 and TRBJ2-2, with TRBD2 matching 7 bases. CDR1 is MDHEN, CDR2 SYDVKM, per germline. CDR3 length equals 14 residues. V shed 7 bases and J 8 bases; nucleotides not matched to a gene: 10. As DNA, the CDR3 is TGTGCCAGCAATTCAGGCAGCGGGATTGGGGAGCTGTTTTTT. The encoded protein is CASNSGSGIGELFF.

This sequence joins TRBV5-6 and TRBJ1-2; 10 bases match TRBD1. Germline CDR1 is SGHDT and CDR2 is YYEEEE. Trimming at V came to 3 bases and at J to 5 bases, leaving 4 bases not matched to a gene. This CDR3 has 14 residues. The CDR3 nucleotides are TGTGCCAGCAGCTGGGACAGGGGTGGTTATGGCTACACCTTC. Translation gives CASSWDRGGYGYTF. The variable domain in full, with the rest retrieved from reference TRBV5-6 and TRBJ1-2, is DAGVTQSPTHLIKTRGQQVTLRCSPKSGHDTVSWYQQALGQGPQFIFQYYEEEERQRGNFPDRFSGHQFPNYSSELNVNALLLGDSALYLCASSWDRGGYGYTFGSGTRLTVV.

The CDR3 protein is CASSQVRDSIYEQYF. CDR3 nucleotide sequence: TGCGCCAGCAGCCAAGTCCGGGACAGTATCTACGAGCAGTACTTC. The chain links TRBV4-3 to TRBJ2-7; 7 nucleotides align to TRBD1. Germline trimming cut 1 base from V and 3 bases from J; bases unmatched to any gene: 6. The germline V gene has CDR1 LGHNA and CDR2 YSLEER. The CDR3 totals 15 residues.

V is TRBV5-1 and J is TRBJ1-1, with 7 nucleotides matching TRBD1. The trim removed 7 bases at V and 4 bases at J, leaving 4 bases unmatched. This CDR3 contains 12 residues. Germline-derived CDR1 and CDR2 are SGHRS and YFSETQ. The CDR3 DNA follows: TGCGCCAGCCGGGACAGATCCACTGAAGCTTTCTTT. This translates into CASRDRSTEAFF.

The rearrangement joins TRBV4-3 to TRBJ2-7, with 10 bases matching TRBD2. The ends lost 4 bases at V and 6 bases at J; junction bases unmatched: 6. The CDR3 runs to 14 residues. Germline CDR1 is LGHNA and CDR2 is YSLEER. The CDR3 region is CASSPSGRGSEQYF. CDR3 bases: TGCGCCAGCAGCCCTAGCGGGAGAGGGAGCGAGCAGTACTTC.

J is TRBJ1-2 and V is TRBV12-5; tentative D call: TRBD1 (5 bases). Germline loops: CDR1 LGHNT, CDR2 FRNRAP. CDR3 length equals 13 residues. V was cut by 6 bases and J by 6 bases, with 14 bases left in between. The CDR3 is CASGRDRADGYTF. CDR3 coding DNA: TGTGCTAGTGGAAGAGACAGAGCTGATGGCTACACCTTC.

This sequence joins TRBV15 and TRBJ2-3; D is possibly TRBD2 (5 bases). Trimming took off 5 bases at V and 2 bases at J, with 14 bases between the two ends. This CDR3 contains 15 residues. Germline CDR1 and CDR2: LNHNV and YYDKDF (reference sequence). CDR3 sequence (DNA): TGTGCCACCAGCGGTGGACTTTCGGTCACAGATACGCAGTATTTT. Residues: CATSGGLSVTDTQYF.

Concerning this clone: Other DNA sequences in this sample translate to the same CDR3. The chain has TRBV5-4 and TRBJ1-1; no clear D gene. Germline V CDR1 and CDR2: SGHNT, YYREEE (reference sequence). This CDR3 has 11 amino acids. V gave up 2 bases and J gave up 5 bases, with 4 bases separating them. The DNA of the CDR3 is TGTGCCAGCAGCTTTGGAACTGAAGCTTTCTTT. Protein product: CASSFGTEAFF.